The clone carrying this TCR beta chain showed up just once. The data were obtained in a study of blood T cell repertoires in COVID-19. In the study overall: Samples representing acute and convalescent COVID-19 were sourced from the United States, Italy and Spain. From T cells, B-cell-depleted T cells, or PBMCs came the material, which was cDNA or gDNA.

Original processing notes: Nucleated cell number was recorded as an estimate derived from reference gene primer amplification. TCRdb's copy holds only in-frame clones and misses some; the assay was immunoSEQ multiplex PCR. Clone size and V and J calls were adopted from that table, with D and trimming inferred from the DNA. Among about 100,000 clones listed, nearly 90% were seen once. CDR3 length equals 18 residues. Germline CDR1 reads SEHNR; CDR2 reads FQNEAQ (reference sequence). V was clipped by 1 base and J by 7 bases; unmatched bases: 14. This clonotype originated in a woman aged 60 to 75 with acute or convalescent COVID-19. Source material: peripheral blood. The chain uses TRBV7-9 and TRBJ1-2, with TRBD1 matching 11 bases. The CDR3 DNA reads as TGTGCCAGCAGCTTAGTCGGGACAGGGGGGCTCCCGGGTTTTGGCTACACCTTC. Protein: CASSLVGTGGLPGFGYTF.